The clone carrying this T cell receptor (beta chain) was seen more than once but under ten times. CDR3 size: 17 residues. Germline V CDR1 and CDR2: LGHNA, YSLEER. V dropped 0 bases and J dropped 5; count of bases not matched to a gene: 8. This entry belongs to a study of molecular identifiers for immune sequencing clone quantification. MiXCR, run by TCRdb on the PCR reads, gives a single entry per CDR3 protein. The profile covers hundreds of thousands of distinct CDR3 sequences, with around 21% appearing a single time and roughly 0.86% taken by the ten largest. CD8+CD4-CCR7+CD45RA+ cells were sorted as naive CD8 T cells.

The sequence was obtained from a human donor in good health. Some libraries in this study had Jurkat cell RNA spiked in. The sequencing input was naive CD8+ T cells from blood, with Jurkat cell RNA spiked in. As to subset: FACS-sorted CD8+CD4-CCR7+CD45RA+ naive T cells. This chain links TRBV4-3 with TRBJ1-5, with 9 bases identical to TRBD1. The CDR3 bases are TGCGCCAGCAGCCAAGAAAGGGATACAGGGGGCGATCAGCCCCAGCATTTT. Its protein is CASSQERDTGGDQPQHF.